The 5 T cell receptor beta chains listed next were all sequenced from one sample in a study of beta chain features in type 1 diabetes. Expressed TCRB transcripts were sequenced, since all the RNA that had been isolated was reverse transcribed. Repertoires were generated with immunoSEQ multiplex PCR, while TCRdb's copy carries only in-frame clones and drops some. The table has about 210,000 clones, approximately 10% seen once. The sample was central memory CD4+ T cells from blood. These receptor sequences come from a young man in good health.

This clone was counted a few times. CDR3 coding DNA: TGCGCCAGCAGCATCCGGGAGTCCCCAGATACGCAGTATTTT. Protein sequence: CASSIRESPDTQYF. J is TRBJ2-3 and V is TRBV5-1, with D possibly matching TRBD2 (6 bases). Germline V gene data show CDR1 as SGHRS and CDR2 as YFSETQ. The CDR3 consists of 14 residues. V lost 4 bases to trimming and J lost 4 bases, with 13 bases between them.

This clone has a count of ten or more. This chain connects TRBV29-1 to TRBJ1-1; D possibly corresponds to TRBD1 (6 bases). The CDR3 consists of 13 residues. V was pared by 1 base and J by 1 base, with 7 bases between. CDR1 and CDR2 from the germline V gene are SQVTM and ANQGSEA. The CDR3 spells CSVEVGQNTEAFF. CDR3 nucleotide sequence: TGCAGCGTTGAAGTGGGACAGAACACTGAAGCTTTCTTT.

This sequence joins TRBV5-4 and TRBJ2-4; D is ambiguous. Per germline, CDR1 SGHNT and CDR2 YYREEE (reference sequence). The length of the CDR3 is 14 residues. V was pared by 3 bases and J by 5 bases, with 12 bases between. The CDR3 loop is CASSSGRIQNIQYF. The CDR3 DNA is TGTGCCAGCAGCTCCGGCCGAATTCAAAACATTCAGTACTTC.

The chain links TRBV7-2 to TRBJ2-7; D ambiguous. Germline CDR1 is SGHTA and CDR2 is FQGNSA. V was cut by 1 base and J by 4 bases, with 14 bases left in between. This CDR3 has 15 amino acids. CDR3 nucleotides: TGTGCCAGCAGCTTAGTATCCAGACGGGTTTACGAGCAGTACTTC. Protein sequence: CASSLVSRRVYEQYF.

In this sample, this clone turned up a few times. The V gene is TRBV6-5, the J gene TRBJ2-4; 8 bases map to TRBD1. Trimming took 2 bases from V and 6 from J; bases not matched to a gene: 6. This CDR3 spans 15 amino acids. CDR1 MNHEY and CDR2 SVGAGI come from the germline V gene. CDR3 residues: CASSYRSGGGNIQYF. In DNA, the CDR3 is TGTGCCAGCAGTTACAGGTCAGGGGGCGGAAACATTCAGTACTTC.